Below are 18 T cell receptor beta chains sequenced from a single sample in a study of blood T cell repertoires in COVID-19. The assay was immunoSEQ multiplex PCR, and TCRdb's table has in-frame clones only and misses some. The sample comprises 24,000 or so clones, about 90% of which are singletons, and about 20% rests with the top ten. Specimen: peripheral blood. The receptors come from a man in his 70s in a cohort sampled during active COVID-19.

The chain is built from TRBV10-3 and TRBJ1-2; 8 positions agree with TRBD1. J lost 6 bases, V lost 3 bases, and 6 bases had no gene match. From germline, CDR1 is ENHRY and CDR2 SYGVKD. This CDR3 contains 14 residues. The CDR3 nucleotides read TGTGCCATCAGTGACCCGACAGGGGCAAATGGCTACACCTTC. This gives the protein CAISDPTGANGYTF.

The chain is built from TRBV28 and TRBJ2-7; D not certain. The CDR3 covers 11 residues. V was shortened by 8 bases and J by 4 bases, with 9 bases between the two germline ends. From germline, CDR1 is MDHEN and CDR2 SYDVKM. The CDR3 is CASAGQYEQYF. Written as DNA, the CDR3 is TGTGCCAGCGCTGGGCAGTACGAGCAGTACTTC.

J is TRBJ2-7 and V is TRBV27, with D unresolved. Trimming stripped 5 bases from V and 2 bases from J, with 10 bases between. Germline V CDR1 and CDR2: MNHEY, SMNVEV (reference sequence). This CDR3 is built from 13 residues. CDR3 coding DNA: TGTGCCAGCAGTCCCAGGATCGCCTACGAGCAGTACTTC. Translating gives CASSPRIAYEQYF.

This clone was seen a few times. This chain links TRBV7-9 with TRBJ2-5; D uncertain. Per the germline V gene, CDR1 is SEHNR and CDR2 is FQNEAQ (reference sequence). Trimming left V 1 base short and J 1 base short, with 7 bases between. This CDR3 is built from 14 residues. The CDR3 nucleotides read TGTGCCAGCAGCTTAGGTACACGCCAAGAGACCCAGTACTTC. Protein: CASSLGTRQETQYF.

The chain employs TRBV30 and TRBJ1-6; D perhaps matches TRBD1 (5 bases). Germline V lookup: CDR1 GTSNPN, CDR2 SVGIG (reference sequence). There are 16 residues in the CDR3. Deletions cut 2 bases from V and 6 bases from J, with 17 bases between. Written as DNA, the CDR3 is TGTGCCTGGAGTCGGACAAGGGTCCTGGGTAATTCACCCCTCCACTTT. Translating it yields CAWSRTRVLGNSPLHF.

This chain links TRBV7-3 with TRBJ1-1; D not resolved. Trimming took off 6 bases at V and 5 bases at J, with 10 bases between the two ends. The CDR3 has 12 amino acids. The germline CDR1 and CDR2 sequences are SGHTA and FQGTGA. DNA of the CDR3: TGTGCCAGCAGTACCCGGTTGACTGAAGCTTTCTTT. This encodes CASSTRLTEAFF.

The chain employs TRBV28 and TRBJ2-3, with a weak D call TRBD1 (5 bases). Per the germline V gene, CDR1 is MDHEN and CDR2 is SYDVKM. V lost 6 bases and J 5 bases, leaving 12 bases between the germline ends. There are 13 residues in the CDR3. The CDR3 bases are TGTGCCAGCAGCCTACCAGGGAAAGATACGCAGTATTTT. This translates into CASSLPGKDTQYF.

The chain uses TRBV28 and TRBJ1-3; D possibly corresponds to TRBD1 (5 bases). The V and J ends lost 6 bases and 0 bases respectively, with 18 bases between them. CDR3 length: 17 residues. The germline V gene encodes CDR1 MDHEN and CDR2 SYDVKM. DNA for the CDR3: TGTGCCAGCAGGTCCCCTCCGGGGGACCCCTCTGGAAACACCATATATTTT. Translation gives CASRSPPGDPSGNTIYF.

This chain links TRBV28 with TRBJ1-5; maybe TRBD1 (5 bases). The V and J ends lost 4 bases and 0 bases respectively, with 10 bases between them. CDR1 MDHEN and CDR2 SYDVKM come from the germline V gene. This CDR3 region has 15 residues. The CDR3 sequence: CASSYRRHSNQPQHF. The CDR3 nucleotides read TGTGCCAGCAGTTACAGGAGACATAGCAATCAGCCCCAGCATTTT.

V is TRBV2 and J is TRBJ2-1; D may be TRBD2 (6 bases). V was cut by 8 bases and J by 5 bases, with 13 bases left in between. The V gene's germline CDR1 is SNHLY and CDR2 FYNNEI. There are 13 residues in the CDR3. The CDR3 nucleotides read TGTGCCAGCTTACTAGGAGGGAACAATGAGCAGTTCTTC. Translating gives CASLLGGNNEQFF.

The rearrangement joins TRBV3-1 (or the pseudogene TRBV3-2) to TRBJ2-7; the match to TRBD2 covers 10 bases. V dropped 3 bases and J dropped 3; count of bases not matched to a gene: 5. CDR1 and CDR2 from the germline V gene are LGHDT and YNNKEL (reference sequence). There are 15 residues in the CDR3. DNA for the CDR3: TGTGCCAGCAGCCAGGCAGGGACTAGCGTCTACGAGCAGTACTTC. It is translated as CASSQAGTSVYEQYF.

CDR3 in DNA: TGTGCCAGCAGCGTAGATTTCGGAGCCACTGAAGCTTTCTTT. Its protein is CASSVDFGATEAFF. This chain uses TRBV9 with TRBJ1-1; D unresolved. CDR3 length: 14 residues. V dropped 0 bases and J dropped 4 bases, with 10 bases sitting between them. Germline lookup yields CDR1 SGDLS and CDR2 YYNGEE.

The rearrangement uses TRBV27 and TRBJ1-1; tentatively, D is TRBD1 (6 bases). This CDR3 comprises 15 residues. The germline V gene encodes CDR1 MNHEY and CDR2 SMNVEV (reference sequence). V was shortened by 2 bases and J by 3 bases, with 13 bases between the two germline ends. In DNA, the CDR3 is TGTGCCAGCAGTTTAATGGGGGCTGGCGACACTGAAGCTTTCTTT. Its translation: CASSLMGAGDTEAFF.

The chain joins TRBV18 to TRBJ2-2; TRBD2 might be the D (5 bases). V was shortened by 3 bases and J by 5 bases, with 7 bases between the two germline ends. The CDR3 runs to 13 residues. Per germline, CDR1 KGHSH and CDR2 LQKENI. CDR3 DNA: TGTGCCAGCTCACCCCGGGGAACCGGGGAGCTGTTTTTT. As protein: CASSPRGTGELFF.

This clone ranks as medium-sized. The genes are TRBV3-1 (or the pseudogene TRBV3-2) and TRBJ2-7; 10 bases align to TRBD1. The CDR3 contains 14 residues. J lost 6 bases, V lost 4 bases, and 6 bases had no gene match. Per the germline V gene, CDR1 is LGHDT and CDR2 is YNNKEL (reference sequence). DNA of the CDR3: TGTGCCAGCAGCCTCTGGGACAGGGGTGCCGAGCAGTACTTC. This codes for CASSLWDRGAEQYF.

The chain is built from TRBV6-6 and TRBJ2-7; 10 bases are shared with TRBD1. The germline V gene encodes CDR1 MNHNY and CDR2 SVGAGI (reference sequence). Unmatched junction bases numbered 6, after V lost 5 bases and J lost 2 bases. This CDR3 spans 15 amino acids. CDR3 loop: CASSPRQGAAYEQYF. CDR3 nucleotides: TGTGCCAGCAGTCCCCGACAGGGGGCTGCCTACGAGCAGTACTTC.

This chain links TRBV5-1 with TRBJ2-3, with 12 positions matching TRBD2. The germline CDR1 and CDR2 sequences are SGHRS and YFSETQ. V was clipped by 4 bases and J by 5 bases; unmatched bases: 8. The CDR3 is 16 amino acids. CDR3 region: CASSARLAGAGDTQYF. The CDR3 nucleotides are TGCGCCAGCAGCGCACGACTAGCGGGAGCGGGAGATACGCAGTATTTT.

The chain joins TRBV9 to TRBJ2-7; D is possibly TRBD2 (5 bases). The V end was cut by 4 bases, the J end by 2 bases, with 13 bases between. CDR1 is SGDLS, CDR2 YYNGEE, per germline. This CDR3 has 14 amino acids. For the CDR3, the DNA is TGTGCCAGCAGCTTAGGGAGTCCGCCCTACGAGCAGTACTTC. It encodes CASSLGSPPYEQYF.